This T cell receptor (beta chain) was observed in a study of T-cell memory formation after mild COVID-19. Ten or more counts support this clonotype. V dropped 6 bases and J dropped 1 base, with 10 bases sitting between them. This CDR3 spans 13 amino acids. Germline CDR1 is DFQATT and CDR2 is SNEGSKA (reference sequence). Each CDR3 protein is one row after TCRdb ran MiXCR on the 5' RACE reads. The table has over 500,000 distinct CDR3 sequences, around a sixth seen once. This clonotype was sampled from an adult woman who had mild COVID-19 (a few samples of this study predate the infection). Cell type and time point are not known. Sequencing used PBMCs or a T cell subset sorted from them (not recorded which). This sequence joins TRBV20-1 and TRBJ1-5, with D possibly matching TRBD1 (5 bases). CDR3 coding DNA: TGCAGTGCCTCTCGGGACAGCAATCAGCCCCAGCATTTT. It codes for CSASRDSNQPQHF.